This TCR beta chain was profiled in a study of cytomegalovirus exposure and HLA in healthy donors. Findings of the study overall: In vitro checks showed that a few CMV-associated chains really do target CMV antigens. Reports indicate that TCR beta sequences accurately predicted the HLA-A and HLA-B alleles of most subjects.

Comments on this clone: Its antigen is still unknown.

With 60 Vbeta and 13 Jbeta primers, the PCR was carried out. Measured with immunoSEQ multiplex PCR; TCRdb has only the in-frame clones, and not every one. The sample holds about 130,000 clones, 81% seen once. Sequenced: PBMCs. This clonotype was obtained from a man between 18 and 29 years old in good health and CMV-seronegative.

The CDR3 is CASSPAAGAAADTQYF. DNA of the CDR3: TGCGCCAGCAGCCCAGCAGCGGGTGCGGCGGCAGATACGCAGTATTTT. This chain connects TRBV4-1 to TRBJ2-3, with D perhaps TRBD2 (6 bases). The CDR3 covers 16 residues. The germline V gene has CDR1 MGHRA and CDR2 YSYEKL. Trimming left V 4 bases short and J 4 bases short, with 18 bases between.